Only a few counts were recorded for the clone carrying this TCR beta chain. The antigen is unknown. Since a much larger clone is just one base distant, this may be a read error. No ophthalmopathy within 18 months of follow-up signified stable hyperthyroidism. TCR beta CDR3 amplification used RNA transcripts. First-round RT-PCR employed HTBI primers, with a second-round multiplex PCR after it. TCRdb re-analysed the multiplex PCR reads in MiXCR, keeping a single row per CDR3 protein. Of about 420,000 distinct CDR3 sequences detected, around 21% appear once; the ten largest clones hold 3%. This record comes from a study of Graves' ophthalmopathy and Graves' hyperthyroidism. Study-wide context: Upon initial diagnosis and before any treatment, peripheral blood was collected. Study outcomes and limitations: Among thyroid clonotypes expanded above 0.001 frequency, most also appeared in blood. From stable hyperthyroidism, ophthalmopathy was separated by a 13-signature model with just under 90% sensitivity and around 80% specificity.

Germline V CDR1 and CDR2: LNHDA, SQIVND (reference sequence). The CDR3 contains 15 residues. The source material was peripheral blood. This sequence originates from a woman younger than 35 with stable Graves' hyperthyroidism. The chain combines TRBV19 with TRBJ1-1, with a weak D call TRBD1 (5 bases). The CDR3 DNA follows: TGTGCCAGTAGTCCCCTCCCGGGTAGGGGCACTGAAGCTTGCTTT. Translation gives CASSPLPGRGTEACF.